This T cell receptor (beta chain) emerged from a study of technical replicates of blood from a handful of donors. CDR1 and CDR2 from the germline V gene are SNHLY and FYNNEI. Unmatched junction bases numbered 5, after V lost 3 bases and J lost 5 bases. This CDR3 spans 14 amino acids. Generated by immunoSEQ multiplex PCR, the TCRdb table keeps only in-frame clones and is missing some. The sample has some 70,000 clones; 70% to 90% are singletons. The chain couples TRBV2 to TRBJ2-5, with 8 nucleotides matching TRBD1. Sequencing input: PBMCs. The sequence derives from a human donor in good health. Some clones in this sample may be carry-over from other donors' samples. CDR3 region: CASSEAGGRETQYF. For the CDR3, the DNA is TGTGCCAGCAGTGAGGCAGGGGGCAGGGAGACCCAGTACTTC.